One sample yielded the 28 T cell receptor beta chains listed below, sequenced in a study of molecular identifiers for immune sequencing clone quantification. MiXCR, run by TCRdb on the PCR reads, gives a single entry per CDR3 protein. There are 88,000 or so distinct CDR3 sequences in the sample; 21% occur only once, and 1.1% lies in the top ten. Source material: naive CD8+ T cells from blood, with Jurkat cell RNA spiked in. Stated subset: FACS-sorted CD8+CD4-CCR7+CD45RA+ naive T cells. These receptor sequences come from a human donor in good health. Some libraries in this study had Jurkat cell RNA spiked in.

This clonotype appeared a few times. The CDR3 here is CATSDYNQETQYF. DNA of the CDR3: TGTGCCACCAGTGATTATAACCAAGAGACCCAGTACTTC. V and J are TRBV24-1 and TRBJ2-5, with unresolved D. In germline, CDR1 is KGHDR, CDR2 SFDVKD. The CDR3 consists of 13 residues. V dropped 2 bases and J dropped 0 bases, with 3 bases sitting between them.

In the case of this clonotype: A read error may account for a junction end that differs from germline. The chain carries TRBV20-1 and TRBJ2-4; 11 bases map to TRBD2. The V gene's germline CDR1 is DFQATT and CDR2 SNEGSKA (reference sequence). The CDR3 contains 16 residues. In DNA form, the CDR3 reads TGCAGTACTAGGGAGGGGACTAGCGGCAGGGATTACATTCAGTACTTC. This codes for CSTREGTSGRDYIQYF.

On this clonotype: This could be a read error, since a much larger clone is one nucleotide away. For the CDR3, the DNA is TGTGCCGGCAGCTCGGACAGGTCCACTGAAGCTTTCTTT. This translates into CAGSSDRSTEAFF. The chain carries TRBV7-8 and TRBJ1-1; 7 bases fit TRBD1. Germline V gene data show CDR1 as SGHVS and CDR2 as FQNEAQ. The CDR3 totals 13 residues.

Comment on this clonotype: This sequence may be a read error, since a much larger clone differs from it by one base. The chain uses TRBV12-3 or TRBV12-4 and TRBJ1-1, with D possibly TRBD1 on 5 matching bases. CDR3 length: 14 amino acids. This CDR3 reads CASGLSLGGTEAFF. CDR3 DNA: TGTGCCAGCGGTTTAAGCCTGGGGGGCACTGAAGCTTTCTTT.

DNA of the CDR3: TGTGCCAGCAGCGCCTCGGGGACAGACACAGATACGCAGTATTTT. Protein product: CASSASGTDTDTQYF. V usage is TRBV9 and J usage is TRBJ2-3; TRBD1 aligns across 7 bases. Losses at the gene ends were 3 bases for V and 2 bases for J; bases not matched to a gene: 6. Germline V CDR1 and CDR2: SGDLS, YYNGEE. CDR3 size: 15 residues.

Comment on this clonotype: It may be a read error: a sequence one base away is much more abundant. J is TRBJ1-4 and V is TRBV7-6; D perhaps matches TRBD1 (6 bases). The V gene lost 5 bases and the J gene lost 6 bases, with 16 bases spanning the gap. The V gene's germline CDR1 is SGHVS and CDR2 FNYEAQ. The CDR3 is 15 amino acids. The DNA for the CDR3 is TGTGCCAGCAGCCCCGGACAGAGGGTTTATGAAAAACTGTTTTTT. Its translation is CASSPGQRVYEKLFF.

This clonotype was picked up a small number of times. The V call is TRBV20-1, the J call TRBJ2-7; no definite D call. V lost 0 bases and J lost 5, with 20 bases in between. This CDR3 comprises 16 residues. Germline-derived CDR1 and CDR2 are DFQATT and SNEGSKA (reference sequence). The CDR3 sequence is CSARDPLRAVAHEQYF. As DNA, the CDR3 is TGCAGTGCTAGAGATCCCCTTCGCGCAGTCGCCCACGAGCAGTACTTC.

This clonotype has only a few counts. A much larger clonotype is one base distant, so this may be a read error. The gene calls are TRBV7-2 and TRBJ2-1; D ambiguous. Per germline, CDR1 SGHTA and CDR2 FQGNSA. The CDR3 extends over 12 amino acids. The CDR3 here is CASSFLSNEQLF. CDR3 sequence (DNA): TGTGCCAGCAGCTTTCTCTCCAATGAGCAGCTCTTC.

This clonotype was seen many times. The CDR3 bases are TGCGCCAGCAGCCAAGAGGGTGGTCGGGGGGCGCCGAATTTGGACGAGCAGTACTTC. The encoded protein is CASSQEGGRGAPNLDEQYF. The rearrangement links TRBV4-3 to TRBJ2-7, with a weak D call TRBD2 (7 bases). Germline V gene data show CDR1 as LGHNA and CDR2 as YSLEER. V was trimmed by 0 bases and J by 5 bases, leaving 26 bases between them. The CDR3 covers 19 residues.

This clonotype was counted at least ten times. This chain uses TRBV27 with TRBJ1-1; D remains ambiguous. The germline V gene has CDR1 MNHEY and CDR2 SMNVEV (reference sequence). The CDR3 has 13 residues. Trimming took 0 bases from V and 7 from J, leaving 9 bases between them. The CDR3 loop is CASSLSTGSEAFF. Written as DNA, the CDR3 is TGTGCCAGCAGTTTATCAACGGGAAGTGAAGCTTTCTTT.

About this clonotype: One base away lies a much larger clone, so this may be a sequencing read error. The gene calls are TRBV7-6 and TRBJ2-3; TRBD2 agrees at 8 bases. There are 17 residues in the CDR3. Looked up from germline, CDR1 is SGHVS and CDR2 is FNYEAQ. The junction had 12 bases not matched to a gene; V was cut back by 1 base and J by 6 bases. Here the CDR3 reads CASSLGTGGGYGDTQYF. CDR3 DNA: TGTGCCAGCAGCTTAGGGACGGGCGGGGGGTACGGCGATACGCAGTATTTT.

A few counts support this clonotype. The V gene is TRBV27, the J gene TRBJ2-7, with D possibly TRBD2 on 6 matching bases. Germline CDR1 and CDR2: MNHEY and SMNVEV (reference sequence). Deletions cut 5 bases from V and 3 bases from J, with 14 bases between. The CDR3 is 14 amino acids. The CDR3 reads CASSTRLGGYEQYF. The CDR3 DNA reads TGTGCCAGCAGTACAAGACTAGGAGGCTACGAGCAGTACTTC.

This clonotype was counted at least ten times. The rearrangement uses TRBV18 and TRBJ2-5, with TRBD1 identical over 8 bases. The J segment lost 1 base and the V segment lost 3 bases, leaving 4 bases of the junction unmatched. This CDR3 spans 15 amino acids. CDR1 and CDR2 from the germline V gene are KGHSH and LQKENI. Here the CDR3 DNA reads TGTGCCAGCTCACCCCGGGACAGGAGCCAAGAGACCCAGTACTTC. It yields the protein CASSPRDRSQETQYF.

The rearrangement uses TRBV2 and TRBJ1-1; D call uncertain. The CDR3 length is 16 residues. V was clipped by 7 bases and J by 1 base, with 19 bases between them. Germline V gene lookup returns CDR1 SNHLY and CDR2 FYNNEI. The CDR3 nucleotides are TGTGCCAGCATAACCTACCTGAATACACCGAACACTGAAGCTTTCTTT. Translation gives CASITYLNTPNTEAFF. The full variable domain, in which reference TRBV2 and TRBJ1-1 provide the parts outside the CDR3, is EPEVTQTPSHQVTQMGQEVILRCVPISNHLYFYWYRQILGQKVEFLVSFYNNEISEKSEIFDDQFSVERPDGSNFTLKIRSTKLEDSAMYFCASITYLNTPNTEAFFGQGTRLTVV.

The chain uses TRBV6-5 and TRBJ2-1; TRBD1 might be the D (6 bases). V was shortened by 6 bases and J by 2 bases, with 23 bases between the two germline ends. Germline V gene data show CDR1 as MNHEY and CDR2 as SVGAGI. The CDR3 consists of 18 residues. This CDR3 is CASSSTTSTGNPYNEQFF. The CDR3 DNA reads as TGTGCCAGCAGCTCAACGACCTCGACAGGCAATCCCTACAATGAGCAGTTCTTC.

This clonotype has ten or more counts. The chain combines TRBV29-1 with TRBJ2-5; weak D call: TRBD2 (6 bases). Germline V gives CDR1 SQVTM, CDR2 ANQGSEA. V shed 2 bases and J shed 2 bases, with 15 bases lying between them. The length of the CDR3 is 15 residues. The CDR3 protein is CSVEIYASEQETQYF. The CDR3 coding sequence is TGCAGCGTTGAAATTTACGCTAGCGAACAAGAGACCCAGTACTTC.

A note on this clonotype: An end of the junction does not agree with germline; a read error may underlie this. CDR3 sequence (DNA): TGTGCCGGCAGTGTCCAGGGGGCATCCTACGAGCAGTACTTC. This gives the protein CAGSVQGASYEQYF. The gene calls are TRBV6-2 or TRBV6-3 and TRBJ2-7; 8 positions agree with TRBD1. This CDR3 is 14 amino acids long. Per germline, CDR1 MNHEY and CDR2 SVGEGT.

At least ten counts were recorded for this clonotype. This chain uses TRBV2 with TRBJ2-1; D is undetermined. Germline V gene lookup returns CDR1 SNHLY and CDR2 FYNNEI. There are 12 residues in the CDR3. V lost 5 bases and J lost 12, with 14 bases in between. CDR3 in amino acids: CASSYSHPGQFF. Written as DNA, the CDR3 is TGTGCCAGCAGTTACTCCCATCCAGGGCAGTTCTTC.

This clonotype was seen a handful of times. The chain uses TRBV7-9 and TRBJ1-5; TRBD1 is a possible D gene (6 bases). This CDR3 has 15 residues. V was trimmed by 5 bases and J by 5 bases, leaving 16 bases between them. The germline V gene has CDR1 SEHNR and CDR2 FQNEAQ (reference sequence). Written as DNA, the CDR3 is TGTGCCAGCAGCGCCGAAGGGGACATCGATCAGCCCCAGCATTTT. The encoded protein is CASSAEGDIDQPQHF.

The V call is TRBV4-3, the J call TRBJ2-1, with D tentatively TRBD2 (5 bases). Germline loops: CDR1 LGHNA, CDR2 YSLEER. Trimming removed 0 bases from V and 6 bases from J, with 12 bases in between. CDR3 length equals 15 residues. CDR3 in amino acids: CASSQDDDYTNEQFF. The CDR3 region has the DNA TGCGCCAGCAGCCAAGACGACGACTACACCAATGAGCAGTTCTTC.

About this clonotype itself: A much larger clone differs from this one at a single base, so this may be a read error. This chain links TRBV10-2 with TRBJ2-3; TRBD2 matches 10 bases. V shed 4 bases and J 5 bases; nucleotides not matched to a gene: 3. Germline V CDR1 and CDR2: WSHSY, SAAADI. This CDR3 has 14 amino acids. CDR3 region: CASSGAGGRDTQYF. The CDR3 DNA follows: TGCGCCAGCAGTGGAGCGGGGGGGCGAGATACGCAGTATTTT.

This clonotype has a count of ten or more. V usage is TRBV20-1 and J usage is TRBJ2-1; tentative D call: TRBD1 (5 bases). Between the trimmed V and J ends, which lost 6 bases and 9 bases, there was a span of 15 bases. The CDR3 runs 12 residues. Germline values: CDR1 DFQATT, CDR2 SNEGSKA (reference sequence). CDR3: CSAPKTDGEQFF. Here the CDR3 DNA reads TGCAGTGCCCCTAAGACAGACGGTGAGCAGTTCTTC.

This clonotype was observed at least ten times. The gene calls are TRBV19 and TRBJ2-7, with 10 bases lining up with TRBD2. CDR1 is LNHDA, CDR2 SQIVND, per germline (reference sequence). The CDR3 covers 16 residues. J lost 2 bases, V lost 5 bases, and 9 bases had no gene match. The CDR3 sequence: CASSPRTSGTAYEQYF. As DNA, the CDR3 is TGTGCCAGTAGTCCAAGGACTAGCGGAACAGCCTACGAGCAGTACTTC.

This clonotype was picked up many times. This rearrangement joins TRBV7-6 to TRBJ2-5; D call uncertain. The germline gives CDR1 SGHVS, CDR2 FNYEAQ. V was clipped by 5 bases and J by 4 bases, with 17 bases between them. The CDR3 has 15 residues. CDR3 amino acids: CASSMMPGAGETQYF. As DNA, the CDR3 is TGTGCCAGCAGCATGATGCCAGGCGCCGGAGAGACCCAGTACTTC.

In regard to this clonotype: This may come from a read error, since a much larger clone is one base off. The V gene is TRBV7-9, the J gene TRBJ1-1, with D possibly being TRBD1 (6 bases). Germline lookup yields CDR1 SEHNR and CDR2 FQNEAQ (reference sequence). The CDR3 has 16 residues. CDR3 in amino acids: CASRLAGGGGVTEAFF. DNA of the CDR3: TGTGCCAGCAGGTTAGCGGGGGGGGGCGGTGTCACTGAAGCTTTCTTT.

The chain uses TRBV27 and TRBJ2-7; D ambiguous. CDR3 length equals 13 residues. Germline V gene sequence: CDR1 MNHEY, CDR2 SMNVEV (reference sequence). V lost 2 bases and J lost 2, with 7 bases in between. CDR3 in DNA: TGTGCCAGCAGTTTAAGCCACGCCTACGAGCAGTACTTC. It specifies CASSLSHAYEQYF.

This clonotype was found many times. The chain couples TRBV4-2 to TRBJ2-3, with TRBD2 matching over 15 bases. The germline V gene encodes CDR1 LGHNA and CDR2 YNFKEQ. J lost 7 bases, V lost 1 base, and 3 bases had no gene match. The CDR3 extends over 16 amino acids. CDR3 protein: CASSQGTSGRANTQYF. Written as DNA, the CDR3 is TGTGCCAGCAGCCAAGGGACTAGCGGGAGGGCCAATACGCAGTATTTT.

This clonotype was seen ten or more times. The chain is built from TRBV4-3 and TRBJ2-1, with 8 nucleotides matching TRBD2. The CDR3 length is 15 residues. The junction had 1 base not matched to a gene; V was cut back by 1 base and J by 2 bases. Germline values: CDR1 LGHNA, CDR2 YSLEER. CDR3 loop: CASSQGSGAYNEQFF. The CDR3 DNA sequence: TGCGCCAGCAGCCAAGGTAGCGGGGCCTACAATGAGCAGTTCTTC.